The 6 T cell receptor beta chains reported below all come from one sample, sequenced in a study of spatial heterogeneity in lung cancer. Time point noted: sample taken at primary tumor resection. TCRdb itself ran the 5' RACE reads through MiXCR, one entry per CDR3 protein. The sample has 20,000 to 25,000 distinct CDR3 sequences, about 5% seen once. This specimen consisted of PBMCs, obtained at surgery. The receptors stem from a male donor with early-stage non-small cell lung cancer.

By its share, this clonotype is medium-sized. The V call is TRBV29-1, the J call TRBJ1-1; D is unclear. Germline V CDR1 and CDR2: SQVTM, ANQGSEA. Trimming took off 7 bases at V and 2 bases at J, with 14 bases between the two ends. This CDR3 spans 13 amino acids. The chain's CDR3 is CSATTLGNTEAFF. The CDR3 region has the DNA TGCAGCGCCACTACGCTGGGAAACACTGAAGCTTTCTTT.

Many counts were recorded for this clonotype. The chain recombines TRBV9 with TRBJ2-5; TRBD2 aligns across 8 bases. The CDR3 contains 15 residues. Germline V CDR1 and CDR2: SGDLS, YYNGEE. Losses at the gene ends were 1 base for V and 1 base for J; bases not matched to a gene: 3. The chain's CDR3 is CASSVSSGGQETQYF. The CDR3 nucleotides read TGTGCCAGCAGCGTATCAAGCGGGGGCCAAGAGACCCAGTACTTC.

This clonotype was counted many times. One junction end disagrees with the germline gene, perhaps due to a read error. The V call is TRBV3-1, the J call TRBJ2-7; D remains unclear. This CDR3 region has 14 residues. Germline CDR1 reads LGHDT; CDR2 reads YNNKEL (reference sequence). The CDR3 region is CASSQDRTSNEQYF. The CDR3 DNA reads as TGTGCCAGCAGCCAAGATCGGACCTCCAACGAGCAGTACTTC.

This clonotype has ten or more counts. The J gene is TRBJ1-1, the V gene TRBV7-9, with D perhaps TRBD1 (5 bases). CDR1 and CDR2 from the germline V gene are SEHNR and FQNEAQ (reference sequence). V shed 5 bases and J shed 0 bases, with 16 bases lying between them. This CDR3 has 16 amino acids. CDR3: CASSLNRGNMNTEAFF. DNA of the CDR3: TGTGCCAGCAGCCTCAACCGGGGGAACATGAACACTGAAGCTTTCTTT. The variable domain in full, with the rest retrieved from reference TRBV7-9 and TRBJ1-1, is DTGVSQNPRHKITKRGQNVTFRCDPISEHNRLYWYRQTLGQGPEFLTYFQNEAQLEKSRLLSDRFSAERPKGSFSTLEIQRTEQGDSAMYLCASSLNRGNMNTEAFFGQGTRLTVV.

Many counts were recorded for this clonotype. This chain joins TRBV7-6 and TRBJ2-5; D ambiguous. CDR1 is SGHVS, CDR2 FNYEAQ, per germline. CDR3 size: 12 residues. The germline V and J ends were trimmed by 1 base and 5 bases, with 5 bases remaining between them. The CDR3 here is CASSLVGETQYF. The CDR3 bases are TGTGCCAGCAGCTTAGTCGGTGAGACCCAGTACTTC.

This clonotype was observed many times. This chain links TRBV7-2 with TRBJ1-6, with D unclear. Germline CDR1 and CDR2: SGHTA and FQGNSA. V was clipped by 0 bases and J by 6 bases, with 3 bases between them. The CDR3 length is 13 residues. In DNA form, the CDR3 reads TGTGCCAGCAGCTTAGCGAGTAATTCACCCCTCCACTTT. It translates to CASSLASNSPLHF.